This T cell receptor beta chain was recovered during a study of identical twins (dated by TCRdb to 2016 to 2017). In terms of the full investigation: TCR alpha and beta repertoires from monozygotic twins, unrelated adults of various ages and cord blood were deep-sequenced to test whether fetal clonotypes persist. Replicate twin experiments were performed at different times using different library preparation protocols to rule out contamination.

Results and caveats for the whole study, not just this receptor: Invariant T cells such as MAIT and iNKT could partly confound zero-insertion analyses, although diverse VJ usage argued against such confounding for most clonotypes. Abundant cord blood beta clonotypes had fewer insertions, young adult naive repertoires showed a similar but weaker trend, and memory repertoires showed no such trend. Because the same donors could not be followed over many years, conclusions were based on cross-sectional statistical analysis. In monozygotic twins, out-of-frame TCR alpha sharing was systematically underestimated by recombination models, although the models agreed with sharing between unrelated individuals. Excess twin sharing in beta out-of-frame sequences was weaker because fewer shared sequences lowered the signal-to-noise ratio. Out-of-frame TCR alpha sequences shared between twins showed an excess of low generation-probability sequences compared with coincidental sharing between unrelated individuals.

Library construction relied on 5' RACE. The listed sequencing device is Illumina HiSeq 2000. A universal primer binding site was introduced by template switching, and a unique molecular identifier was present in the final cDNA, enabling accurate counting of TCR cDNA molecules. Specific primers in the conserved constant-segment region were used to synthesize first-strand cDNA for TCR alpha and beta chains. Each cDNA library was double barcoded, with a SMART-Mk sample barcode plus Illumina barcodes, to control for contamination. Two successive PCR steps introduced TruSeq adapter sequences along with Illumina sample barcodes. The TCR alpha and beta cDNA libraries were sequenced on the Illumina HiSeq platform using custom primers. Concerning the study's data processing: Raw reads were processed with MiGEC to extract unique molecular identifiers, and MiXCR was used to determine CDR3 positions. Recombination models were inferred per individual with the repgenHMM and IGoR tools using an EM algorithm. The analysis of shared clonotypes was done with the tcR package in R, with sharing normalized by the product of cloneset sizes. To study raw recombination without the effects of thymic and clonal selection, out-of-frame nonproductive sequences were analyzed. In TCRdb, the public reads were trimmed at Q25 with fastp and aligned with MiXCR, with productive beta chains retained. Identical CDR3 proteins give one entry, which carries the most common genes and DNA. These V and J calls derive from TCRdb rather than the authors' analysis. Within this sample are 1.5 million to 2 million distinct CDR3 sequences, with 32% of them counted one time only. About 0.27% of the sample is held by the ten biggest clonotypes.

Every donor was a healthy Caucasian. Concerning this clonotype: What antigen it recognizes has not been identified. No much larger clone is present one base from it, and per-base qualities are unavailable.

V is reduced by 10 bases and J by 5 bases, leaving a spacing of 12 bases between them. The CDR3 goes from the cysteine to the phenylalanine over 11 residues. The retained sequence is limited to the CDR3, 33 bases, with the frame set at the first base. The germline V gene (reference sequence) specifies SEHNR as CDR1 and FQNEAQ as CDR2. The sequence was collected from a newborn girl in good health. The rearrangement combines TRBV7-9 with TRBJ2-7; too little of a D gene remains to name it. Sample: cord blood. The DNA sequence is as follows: TGTGCCACCGCAGTAGGGAACGAGCAGTACTTC. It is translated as CATAVGNEQYF.